The 28 T cell receptor beta chains below were found in one sample sequenced in a study of OX40 agonist ivuxolimab in advanced cancers. Only in-frame clones appear in the TCRdb table, and some are missing; sequencing was by immunoSEQ multiplex PCR. The sample holds roughly 80,000 clones, about nine tenths seen once. The sample consisted of CD4+ or CD8+ T cells sorted from blood, taken in a trial of the OX40 agonist ivuxolimab. The receptors come from an adult with an advanced solid tumor such as melanoma, head and neck, liver or kidney cancer.

The chain couples TRBV5-5 to TRBJ2-1; D may be TRBD2 (6 bases). V lost 0 bases, J lost 7 bases, and 11 bases lay in between. CDR3 length: 14 residues. Germline lookup yields CDR1 SGHKS and CDR2 YYEKEE (reference sequence). CDR3 DNA: TGTGCCAGCAGCTTGGACCCAGGGAGGAATGAGCAGTTCTTC. This sequence encodes CASSLDPGRNEQFF.

The chain carries TRBV7-9 and TRBJ1-1, with TRBD1 matching 8 bases. Germline trimming cut 5 bases from V and 4 bases from J; bases unmatched to any gene: 3. Germline V gene lookup returns CDR1 SEHNR and CDR2 FQNEAQ (reference sequence). The CDR3 contains 13 residues. CDR3 in amino acids: CASSTTGGTEAFF. In DNA, the CDR3 is TGTGCCAGCAGCACCACAGGGGGCACTGAAGCTTTCTTT.

V and J are TRBV19 and TRBJ1-6; D not resolved. V shed 9 bases and J shed 5 bases, with 11 bases lying between them. Germline loops: CDR1 LNHDA, CDR2 SQIVND (reference sequence). CDR3 length: 13 residues. CDR3 DNA sequence: TGTGCCAGCCGACTACCGGATAATTCACCCCTCCACTTT. Translating it yields CASRLPDNSPLHF.

The V call is TRBV19, the J call TRBJ1-2; D is unresolved. The length of the CDR3 is 15 residues. Germline values: CDR1 LNHDA, CDR2 SQIVND (reference sequence). V was clipped by 5 bases and J by 0 bases, with 13 bases between them. The CDR3, as DNA: TGTGCCAGTAGTGGAAACAGAGATGCTAACTATGGCTACACCTTC. Amino acids: CASSGNRDANYGYTF.

V is TRBV11-1 and J is TRBJ2-7; D ambiguous. Per the germline V gene, CDR1 is SGHAT and CDR2 is FQDESV (reference sequence). The CDR3 spans 15 residues. The V and J ends lost 1 base and 0 bases respectively, with 10 bases between them. The CDR3 reads CASSLESENSYEQYF. The CDR3 DNA follows: TGTGCCAGCAGCTTAGAGTCGGAAAACTCCTACGAGCAGTACTTC.

The chain combines TRBV18 with TRBJ1-4, with 9 bases aligning to TRBD1. The CDR3 has 16 residues. The trim removed 2 bases at V and 0 bases at J, leaving 1 base unmatched. Germline V gene lookup returns CDR1 KGHSH and CDR2 LQKENI. The CDR3 DNA reads TGTGCCAGCTCACCATGGACAGGGGCAACTAATGAAAAACTGTTTTTT. This translates into CASSPWTGATNEKLFF.

This clone was picked up one time. V gene TRBV9 combines with J gene TRBJ1-2; possibly TRBD1 for D (5 bases). Trimming cost V 4 bases and J 2 bases, with 30 bases left between them. The CDR3 runs 20 residues. CDR1 is SGDLS and CDR2 is YYNGEE in the germline V gene. The DNA of the CDR3 is TGTGCCAGCAGCCCGCGGCCGGGGGACGGGACCGTGTTTCCGAACTATGGCTACACCTTC. Translated: CASSPRPGDGTVFPNYGYTF.

The rearrangement uses TRBV5-1 and TRBJ2-1, with D tentatively TRBD1 (5 bases). CDR1 is SGHRS and CDR2 is YFSETQ in the germline V gene. Trimming left V 0 bases short and J 3 bases short, with 10 bases between. CDR3 size: 15 residues. The CDR3 DNA reads TGCGCCAGCAGCTTGGGAGCAGGACACTACAATGAGCAGTTCTTC. Its translation: CASSLGAGHYNEQFF.

The chain has TRBV2 and TRBJ1-5, with 7 nucleotides matching TRBD1. The junction had 8 bases not matched to a gene; V was cut back by 2 bases and J by 4 bases. This CDR3 region has 16 residues. Germline V lookup: CDR1 SNHLY, CDR2 FYNNEI. DNA for the CDR3: TGTGCCAGCAGTGAAAATAGGGGGCCGGGGAATCAGCCCCAGCATTTT. It specifies CASSENRGPGNQPQHF.

The DNA of the CDR3 is TGTGCCTGGAGTACAGGGGCGAACACTGAAGCTTTCTTT. This codes for CAWSTGANTEAFF. This sequence joins TRBV30 and TRBJ1-1, with 7 bases matching TRBD1. Losses at the gene ends were 2 bases for V and 1 base for J; bases not matched to a gene: 1. The CDR3 is made up of 13 amino acids. The germline gives CDR1 GTSNPN, CDR2 SVGIG (reference sequence).

This rearrangement joins TRBV30 to TRBJ2-2; 8 nucleotides agree with TRBD1. Germline-derived CDR1 and CDR2 are GTSNPN and SVGIG (reference sequence). V lost 3 bases, J lost 1 base, and 7 bases stayed unmatched. This CDR3 is built from 16 residues. CDR3 bases: TGTGCCTGGAGGCCCCGGGACAGGATGAACACCGGGGAGCTGTTTTTT. It codes for CAWRPRDRMNTGELFF.

The V and J genes are TRBV6-4 and TRBJ2-1, with D perhaps TRBD2 (6 bases). CDR1 MRHNA and CDR2 SNTAGT come from the germline V gene. This CDR3 is 15 amino acids long. V was clipped by 3 bases and J by 1 base, with 10 bases between them. CDR3 amino acids: CASSEGSGSYNEQFF. CDR3 sequence (DNA): TGTGCCAGCAGTGAGGGTAGCGGTTCCTACAATGAGCAGTTCTTC.

The chain recombines TRBV19 with TRBJ2-1; D might be TRBD1 (6 bases). The ends were cut back, 7 bases at V and 4 bases at J, with 17 bases in the middle. CDR3 length: 15 amino acids. CDR1 is LNHDA and CDR2 is SQIVND in the germline V gene (reference sequence). The CDR3 DNA reads as TGTGCCAGTACCCTATCCGGACAGACTTACAATGAGCAGTTCTTC. This sequence encodes CASTLSGQTYNEQFF. Full variable domain (remainder filled in from reference TRBV19 and TRBJ2-1): DGGITQSPKYLFRKEGQNVTLSCEQNLNHDAMYWYRQDPGQGLRLIYYSQIVNDFQKGDIAEGYSVSREKKESFPLTVTSAQKNPTAFYLCASTLSGQTYNEQFFGPGTRLTVL.

In the case of this clone: One junction end does not reproduce the germline sequence, and a read error may be involved. The same CDR3 also results from other DNA sequences found in this sample. The chain recombines TRBV10-3 with TRBJ2-5, with D uncertain. Germline CDR1 and CDR2: ENHRY and SYGVKD. CDR3 size: 13 residues. CDR3 DNA sequence: TGTGCCATCAGTGAAAGCCCTCAAGAGACTCAGTACTTC. Its protein product is CAISESPQETQYF.

The V call is TRBV9, the J call TRBJ1-2; the D gene is possibly TRBD1 (6 bases). V gave up 0 bases and J gave up 8 bases, with 14 bases separating them. The CDR3 spans 14 residues. Germline CDR1 is SGDLS and CDR2 is YYNGEE. The CDR3 coding sequence is TGTGCCAGCAGCGTAGGACAGGTAATCGAGGGCTACACCTTC. This encodes CASSVGQVIEGYTF.

V gene TRBV9 combines with J gene TRBJ2-7; 7 nucleotides match TRBD1. CDR1 is SGDLS and CDR2 is YYNGEE in the germline V gene. The CDR3 has 14 amino acids. J lost 6 bases, V lost 4 bases, and 10 bases had no gene match. The CDR3 DNA is TGTGCCAGCAGCCCCCGTTGGGCAGGGGGCGAGCAGTACTTC. Its protein product is CASSPRWAGGEQYF.

The chain employs TRBV11-1 and TRBJ2-7, with TRBD2 as a possible D gene (5 bases). V was pared by 6 bases and J by 2 bases, with 11 bases between. The CDR3 sequence is 13 residues long. CDR1 and CDR2 from the germline V gene are SGHAT and FQDESV (reference sequence). In DNA, the CDR3 is TGTGCCAGCAGAGGGCTAGCTGCCTACGAGCAGTACTTC. This gives the protein CASRGLAAYEQYF.

V is TRBV30 and J is TRBJ1-2; D not certain. Germline loops: CDR1 GTSNPN, CDR2 SVGIG (reference sequence). The CDR3 consists of 11 residues. Trimming removed 5 bases from V and 7 bases from J, with 11 bases in between. CDR3 region: CAWYTGSGYTF. The CDR3 DNA follows: TGTGCCTGGTACACGGGTAGTGGCTACACCTTC.

The V and J genes are TRBV5-1 and TRBJ2-3; 10 bases align to TRBD2. The length of the CDR3 is 15 residues. The ends lost 6 bases at V and 3 bases at J; junction bases unmatched: 7. Germline assignment: CDR1 SGHRS and CDR2 YFSETQ. CDR3 nucleotides: TGCGCCAGCAACCCAAGCGGGAGGGTTACAGATACGCAGTATTTT. Translation gives CASNPSGRVTDTQYF.

This chain joins TRBV10-3 and TRBJ1-2; D gene uncertain. This CDR3 comprises 13 residues. V lost 7 bases, J lost 1 base, and 10 bases lay in between. The germline gives CDR1 ENHRY, CDR2 SYGVKD. CDR3 nucleotide sequence: TGTGCCATCATGCGGACCCTTAACTATGGCTACACCTTC. Residues: CAIMRTLNYGYTF.

The sample holds a few counts of this clone. The rearrangement uses TRBV30 and TRBJ2-3; a possible D gene is TRBD1 (6 bases). Per the germline V gene, CDR1 is GTSNPN and CDR2 is SVGIG (reference sequence). This CDR3 comprises 15 residues. The V and J ends lost 4 bases and 4 bases respectively, with 18 bases between them. The CDR3 region is CAWIHPGPGADTQYF. Written as DNA, the CDR3 is TGTGCCTGGATCCATCCGGGCCCAGGGGCAGATACGCAGTATTTT.

This chain joins TRBV6-5 and TRBJ1-6, with a tentative D call TRBD1 (6 bases). V was trimmed by 4 bases and J by 8 bases, leaving 12 bases between them. Per germline, CDR1 MNHEY and CDR2 SVGAGI. CDR3 length: 14 residues. CDR3 region: CASSSARGDSPLHF. For the CDR3, the DNA is TGTGCCAGCAGTTCCGCAAGGGGGGATTCACCCCTCCACTTT.

This clone occurred once. The chain carries TRBV4-1 and TRBJ1-2; 8 bases map to TRBD1. The CDR3 consists of 15 residues. Germline CDR1 is MGHRA and CDR2 is YSYEKL. Trimming took 5 bases from V and 7 from J; bases not matched to a gene: 12. In DNA form, the CDR3 reads TGCGCCAGCAGCGGTGAGAGGACAGGGAGAACTGGCTACACCTTC. Its protein product is CASSGERTGRTGYTF.

This chain uses TRBV18 with TRBJ2-1; 11 bases map to TRBD2. This CDR3 region has 21 residues. CDR1 KGHSH and CDR2 LQKENI come from the germline V gene. V shed 4 bases and J 1 base; nucleotides not matched to a gene: 18. DNA of the CDR3: TGTGCCAGCTCACGCACCGGGACTAGCGGTGCTGCGGCGGGGTCCTACAATGAGCAGTTCTTC. Its translation: CASSRTGTSGAAAGSYNEQFF.

A remark on this clone: No DNA is shown, since the ends of the CDR3 on it are uncertain; the CDR3 is the one TCRdb lists. This sequence joins TRBV9 and TRBJ2-5; the D call TRBD2 from the table was never checked on the DNA. Both ends counted, the CDR3 spans 12 residues. Germline loops: CDR1 SGDLS, CDR2 YYNGEE. The CDR3 loop reads CASSVGVGALYF.

The chain couples TRBV28 to TRBJ1-1, with a possible D match to TRBD1 (5 bases). Trimming removed 7 bases at V and 0 bases at J, with 9 bases between. The CDR3 loop spans 13 amino acids. CDR1 MDHEN and CDR2 SYDVKM come from the germline V gene. CDR3 in DNA: TGTGCCAGCATGACAGCAATGAACACTGAAGCTTTCTTT. The encoded protein is CASMTAMNTEAFF.

The chain couples TRBV28 to TRBJ2-5; D remains ambiguous. Germline CDR1 MDHEN, CDR2 SYDVKM. The CDR3 extends over 14 amino acids. Deletions cut 6 bases from V and 4 bases from J, with 15 bases between. CDR3 sequence: CASSRKLGRETQYF. In nucleotides, the CDR3 is TGTGCCAGCAGCCGTAAATTAGGGCGAGAGACCCAGTACTTC. The entire variable domain, with the rest obtained from reference TRBV28 and TRBJ2-5, is as follows: DVKVTQSSRYLVKRTGEKVFLECVQDMDHENMFWYRQDPGLGLRLIYFSYDVKMKEKGDIPEGYSVSREKKERFSLILESASTNQTSMYLCASSRKLGRETQYFGPGTRLLVL.

The J gene is TRBJ2-2, the V gene TRBV18, with 7 bases aligning to TRBD1. This CDR3 comprises 16 residues. V lost 0 bases to trimming and J lost 6 bases; unmatched junction nucleotides: 7. Germline CDR1 KGHSH, CDR2 LQKENI. CDR3 residues: CASSPPAGGTAGELFF. The CDR3 DNA sequence: TGTGCCAGCTCACCACCGGCAGGGGGAACGGCCGGGGAGCTGTTTTTT.